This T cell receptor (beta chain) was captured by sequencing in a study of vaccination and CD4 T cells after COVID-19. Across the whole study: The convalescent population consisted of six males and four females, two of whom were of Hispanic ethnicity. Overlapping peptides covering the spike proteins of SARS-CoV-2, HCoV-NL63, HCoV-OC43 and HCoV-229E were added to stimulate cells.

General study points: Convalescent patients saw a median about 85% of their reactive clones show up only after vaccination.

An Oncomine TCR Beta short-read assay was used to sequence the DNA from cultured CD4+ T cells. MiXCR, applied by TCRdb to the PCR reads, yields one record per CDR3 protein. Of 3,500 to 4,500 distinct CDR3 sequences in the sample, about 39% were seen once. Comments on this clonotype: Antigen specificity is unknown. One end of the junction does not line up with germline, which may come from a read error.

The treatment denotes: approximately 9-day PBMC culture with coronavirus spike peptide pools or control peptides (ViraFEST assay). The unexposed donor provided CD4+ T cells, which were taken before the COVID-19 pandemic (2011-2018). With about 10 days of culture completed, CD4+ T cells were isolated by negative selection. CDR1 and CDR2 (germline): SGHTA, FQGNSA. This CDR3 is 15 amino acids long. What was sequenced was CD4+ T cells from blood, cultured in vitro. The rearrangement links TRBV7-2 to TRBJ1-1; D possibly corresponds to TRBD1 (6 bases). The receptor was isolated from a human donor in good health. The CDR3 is CASSLVGGLVTKAFF. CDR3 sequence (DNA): TGTGCCAGCAGCCTTGTGGGGGGCTTAGTCACTAAAGCTTTCTTT.